What follows are 23 T cell receptor beta chains derived from one specimen sequenced in a study of blood T cell repertoires in COVID-19. Using immunoSEQ multiplex PCR, the repertoire was profiled, and TCRdb retains in-frame clones only, with some absent. This table has 55,000 to 75,000 clones, 80% appearing once. The sequencing sample was made of peripheral blood. Receptors were obtained from a man between 65 and 85 years old who had recovered from COVID-19.

The J gene is TRBJ2-3, the V gene TRBV4-1; tentative D call: TRBD2 (5 bases). CDR1 is MGHRA and CDR2 is YSYEKL in the germline V gene. Trimming removed 2 bases from V and 8 bases from J, with 14 bases in between. The CDR3 contains 14 residues. CDR3 coding DNA: TGCGCCAGCAGCCAAATCACTAGTTTGGGTACGCAGTATTTT. Its translation is CASSQITSLGTQYF.

This clone was seen a handful of times. The chain employs TRBV10-3 and TRBJ2-7; maybe TRBD1 (6 bases). CDR3 length: 13 residues. Looked up from germline, CDR1 is ENHRY and CDR2 is SYGVKD. Trimming shortened V by 2 bases and J by 3 bases, and 8 bases separated the two germline ends. CDR3 nucleotide sequence: TGTGCCATCAGTGAGGGCAGGGGCTACGAGCAGTACTTC. Translating it yields CAISEGRGYEQYF.

The V gene is TRBV7-2, the J gene TRBJ2-4; 8 nucleotides match TRBD1. There are 15 residues in the CDR3. After removal of 3 bases from V and 4 bases from J, the junction contained 5 bases not matched to a gene. Germline V gene data show CDR1 as SGHTA and CDR2 as FQGNSA. CDR3 in DNA: TGTGCCAGCAGCTTCATTAGGGACAGGAAAAACATTCAGTACTTC. Amino acids: CASSFIRDRKNIQYF.

This clone was detected only once. V and J are TRBV19 and TRBJ2-2, with a weak D call TRBD2 (6 bases). V was clipped by 6 bases and J by 5 bases, with 19 bases between them. CDR1 is LNHDA, CDR2 SQIVND, per germline (reference sequence). CDR3 length equals 16 residues. The CDR3 bases are TGTGCCAGTAGGGAGGAGGGCGTCATGTCGACCGGGGAGCTGTTTTTT. It encodes CASREEGVMSTGELFF.

This clone occurred once. The chain employs TRBV27 and TRBJ2-1, with 8 bases fitting TRBD2. Trimming cost V 2 bases and J 7 bases; bases outside gene matches: 16. The germline gives CDR1 MNHEY, CDR2 SMNVEV (reference sequence). CDR3 length: 18 amino acids. This CDR3 is CASSLGASGSLRKNEQFF. CDR3 DNA sequence: TGTGCCAGCAGTTTAGGAGCGAGCGGGAGTTTACGAAAGAATGAGCAGTTCTTC.

The J gene is TRBJ2-3, the V gene TRBV28, with 12 bases that match TRBD2. CDR1 is MDHEN, CDR2 SYDVKM, per germline. With 5 bases clipped from V and 3 bases from J, the junction kept 9 bases outside the gene matches. This CDR3 is built from 17 residues. CDR3 DNA sequence: TGTGCCAGCAGTGCGTCTAGCGGGGGGGTATCGACAGATACGCAGTATTTT. It encodes CASSASSGGVSTDTQYF.

This clone was found a few times. This sequence joins TRBV19 and TRBJ1-5; D gene ambiguous. V dropped 0 bases and J dropped 0 bases, with 6 bases sitting between them. Per the germline V gene, CDR1 is LNHDA and CDR2 is SQIVND (reference sequence). The CDR3 covers 15 residues. CDR3 loop: CASSIDAYSNQPQHF. The CDR3 bases are TGTGCCAGTAGTATAGACGCGTATAGCAATCAGCCCCAGCATTTT.

The chain has TRBV5-1 and TRBJ2-7; TRBD1 agrees at 8 bases. This CDR3 comprises 14 residues. V shed 3 bases, J shed 2 bases, and the junction held 4 bases outside the gene matches. The germline V gene encodes CDR1 SGHRS and CDR2 YFSETQ. DNA for the CDR3: TGCGCCAGCAGCTGGACAGGGCTCACCTACGAGCAGTACTTC. As protein: CASSWTGLTYEQYF. Full variable domain (missing parts from reference TRBV5-1 and TRBJ2-7): KAGVTQTPRYLIKTRGQQVTLSCSPISGHRSVSWYQQTPGQGLQFLFEYFSETQRNKGNFPGRFSGRQFSNSRSEMNVSTLELGDSALYLCASSWTGLTYEQYFGPGTRLTVT.

V usage is TRBV3-1 (or the pseudogene TRBV3-2) and J usage is TRBJ2-2; TRBD1 aligns across 7 bases. The CDR3 is made up of 16 amino acids. Losses at the gene ends were 1 base for V and 0 bases for J; bases not matched to a gene: 2. Germline V lookup: CDR1 LGHDT, CDR2 YNNKEL (reference sequence). The CDR3 region is CASSQGQGSNTGELFF. The CDR3 DNA reads as TGTGCCAGCAGCCAAGGACAGGGATCGAACACCGGGGAGCTGTTTTTT.

The chain joins TRBV6-5 to TRBJ2-1; 7 bases map to TRBD2. Germline V gives CDR1 MNHEY, CDR2 SVGAGI. CDR3 length: 11 amino acids. Losses at the gene ends were 2 bases for V and 15 bases for J; bases not matched to a gene: 4. This CDR3 is CASSYMRESFF. The DNA of the CDR3 is TGTGCCAGCAGTTACATGCGGGAGTCGTTCTTC.

The gene calls are TRBV11-2 and TRBJ1-3; D gene uncertain. Germline CDR1 and CDR2: SGHAT and FQNNGV. The V gene lost 3 bases and the J gene lost 0 bases, with 12 bases spanning the gap. The CDR3 has 16 amino acids. This CDR3 reads CASSFSAGDSGNTIYF. CDR3 DNA: TGTGCCAGCAGCTTTAGTGCCGGAGACTCTGGAAACACCATATATTTT.

The chain is built from TRBV19 and TRBJ2-4, with TRBD1 matching over 10 bases. The germline V gene encodes CDR1 LNHDA and CDR2 SQIVND (reference sequence). This CDR3 is built from 13 residues. After removal of 10 bases from V and 5 bases from J, the junction contained 5 bases not matched to a gene. CDR3 in DNA: TGTGCCACCGGACAGGGGGTTGAAAACATTCAGTACTTC. Translation gives CATGQGVENIQYF.

The chain is built from TRBV5-8 and TRBJ2-1; 8 nucleotides match TRBD1. The CDR3 totals 16 residues. V lost 5 bases, J lost 0 bases, and 7 bases stayed unmatched. Germline CDR1 and CDR2: SGHTS and YDEGEE. The CDR3 DNA reads TGTGCCAGCAGGGATATGACAGGGGCCTCCTACAATGAGCAGTTCTTC. It specifies CASRDMTGASYNEQFF.

A few counts support this clone. The V gene is TRBV7-9, the J gene TRBJ2-5; TRBD1 agrees at 8 bases. CDR1 and CDR2 from the germline V gene are SEHNR and FQNEAQ (reference sequence). Trimming took 4 bases from V and 4 from J; bases not matched to a gene: 5. This CDR3 comprises 14 residues. The CDR3 loop reads CASSYGQGSETQYF. CDR3 coding DNA: TGTGCCAGCAGCTATGGACAGGGTTCAGAGACCCAGTACTTC.

This clone was picked up a small number of times. The rearrangement joins TRBV6-5 to TRBJ1-1; possible D gene TRBD1, 5 bases. This CDR3 has 12 residues. Germline V lookup: CDR1 MNHEY, CDR2 SVGAGI. Between the trimmed V and J ends, which lost 7 bases and 6 bases, there was a span of 12 bases. As DNA, the CDR3 is TGTGCCAGCACAGGGTTCGGCTCTGAAGCTTTCTTT. Protein sequence: CASTGFGSEAFF.

The table lists this clone with a count of one. This rearrangement joins TRBV3-1 (or the pseudogene TRBV3-2) to TRBJ1-4, with a possible D match to TRBD1 (6 bases). Germline CDR1 reads LGHDT; CDR2 reads YNNKEL (reference sequence). There are 16 residues in the CDR3. The ends were cut back, 3 bases at V and 5 bases at J, with 16 bases in the middle. This chain's CDR3 is CASSQLLGRGNEKLFF. CDR3 nucleotides: TGTGCCAGCAGCCAGCTCCTCGGCAGGGGCAATGAAAAACTGTTTTTT.

The CDR3 region is CASSRRQGGYNEQFF. In nucleotides, the CDR3 is TGTGCCAGCAGCCGGAGACAGGGAGGATACAATGAGCAGTTCTTC. The chain recombines TRBV28 with TRBJ2-1; possibly TRBD1 for D (7 bases). V lost 6 bases and J 4 bases, leaving 16 bases between the germline ends. Germline V gene lookup returns CDR1 MDHEN and CDR2 SYDVKM. The CDR3 runs 15 residues. The full variable domain, in which reference TRBV28 and TRBJ2-1 provide the parts outside the CDR3, is DVKVTQSSRYLVKRTGEKVFLECVQDMDHENMFWYRQDPGLGLRLIYFSYDVKMKEKGDIPEGYSVSREKKERFSLILESASTNQTSMYLCASSRRQGGYNEQFFGPGTRLTVL.

The chain joins TRBV9 to TRBJ1-3; 8 bases map to TRBD1. The trim removed 3 bases at V and 0 bases at J, leaving 8 bases unmatched. CDR1 is SGDLS, CDR2 YYNGEE, per germline. The CDR3 contains 17 residues. The CDR3 DNA sequence: TGTGCCAGCAGCGCCGAAGGACAGGGACTCTCTGGAAACACCATATATTTT. Amino acid sequence: CASSAEGQGLSGNTIYF.

This chain links TRBV7-8 with TRBJ2-2; D possibly corresponds to TRBD1 (6 bases). Trimming took 4 bases from V and 4 from J, leaving 16 bases between them. The CDR3 has 16 amino acids. Germline lookup yields CDR1 SGHVS and CDR2 FQNEAQ. CDR3 protein: CASSSTQGQSTGELFF. The CDR3 DNA reads TGTGCCAGCAGCTCGACGCAAGGACAGTCCACCGGGGAGCTGTTTTTT.

The V and J genes are TRBV7-8 and TRBJ2-7; D is perhaps TRBD1 (6 bases). V lost 3 bases to trimming and J lost 0 bases, with 9 bases between them. CDR1 and CDR2 (germline): SGHVS, FQNEAQ. The length of the CDR3 is 14 residues. CDR3 in amino acids: CASSFQGSSYEQYF. CDR3 DNA sequence: TGTGCCAGCAGCTTCCAGGGGAGCTCCTACGAGCAGTACTTC.

The chain uses TRBV6-2 or TRBV6-3 and TRBJ1-1; 8 bases agree with TRBD1. This CDR3 comprises 16 residues. V trimming: 5 bases; J trimming: 7 bases; junction bases outside the gene matches: 15. The V gene's germline CDR1 is MNHEY and CDR2 SVGEGT. In DNA form, the CDR3 reads TGTGCCAGCAGTCGACAAAGGACAGGGTTTTATAGTGAAGCTTTCTTT. Translation gives CASSRQRTGFYSEAFF.

The chain joins TRBV6-2 or TRBV6-3 to TRBJ2-2, with D perhaps TRBD2 (6 bases). The V end lost 0 bases, the J end lost 4 bases, and 12 bases lay between the germline ends. This CDR3 is 16 amino acids long. The germline CDR1 and CDR2 sequences are MNHEY and SVGEGT. The CDR3 here is CASSYSTRVSTGELFF. For the CDR3, the DNA is TGTGCCAGCAGTTACTCGACTAGAGTTAGCACCGGGGAGCTGTTTTTT.

The V gene is TRBV7-2, the J gene TRBJ2-5; D is possibly TRBD1 (6 bases). The ends were cut back, 5 bases at V and 4 bases at J, with 14 bases in the middle. The CDR3 consists of 14 residues. Germline loops: CDR1 SGHTA, CDR2 FQGNSA. The CDR3 nucleotides are TGTGCCAGCAGCCCCCAGGGGATGGGAGAGACCCAGTACTTC. It encodes CASSPQGMGETQYF.